The 26 T cell receptor delta chains listed next were all sequenced from one sample in a study of gamma-delta chains in newborns, infants, children. TCRdb reanalysed the reads via CATT. The table has 7,500 to 10,000 delta-chain clones, roughly 1.5% seen once. The sample consisted of blood. The receptors derive from a child who was a newborn, infant or young child, either healthy, febrile or measles-vaccinated (not recorded which).

In the case of this clone: It may be a read error: a sequence one base away is much more abundant. Other nucleotide sequences from this sample produce the same CDR3. CDR3 DNA: TGTGCCTGTGACTGCTCGTACTGGGGGATAAGTGGGACCGATAAGCTCATCTTT. Translated: CACDCSYWGISGTDKLIF. The chain combines TRDV2 with TRDJ1; 11 bases are shared with TRDD3. CDR3 length: 18 residues. Per the germline V gene, CDR1 is GEAIGNYY and CDR2 is EKD.

A note on this clone: A read error is the likely source, as a far larger clone sits one nucleotide away. Other nucleotide sequences in the sample specify the same CDR3. The chain has TRDV2 and TRDJ1; no reliable D call. The germline V gene encodes CDR1 GEAIGNYY and CDR2 EKD. The CDR3 length is 15 residues. The CDR3 protein is CACDTGGTYTDKLIF. In DNA, the CDR3 is TGTGCCTGTGACACCGGAGGTACGTACACCGATAAGCTCATCTTT.

This clone was picked up a small number of times. This likely traces to a read error, being one base from a far larger clone. The chain has TRDV2 and TRDJ1; D unclear. The CDR3 extends over 15 amino acids. Germline V gene lookup returns CDR1 GEAIGNYY and CDR2 EKD. The CDR3 reads CACDTGGTYTDNLIF. The DNA of the CDR3 is TGTGCCTGTGACACCGGAGGTACGTACACCGATAACCTCATCTTT.

Points on this clone: Distinct nucleotide sequences in the sample also encode this CDR3. The chain is built from TRDV1 and TRDJ1; TRDD3 is a possible D gene (7 bases). CDR3 length: 21 residues. Germline CDR1 reads TSWWSYY; CDR2 reads QGS. V was trimmed by 0 bases and J by 1 base, leaving 27 bases between them. In nucleotides, the CDR3 is TGTGCTCTTGGGGAACTCCCCTCCTACATTACTGGGGTCCCCTTCACCGATAAACTCATCTTT. Its protein product is CALGELPSYITGVPFTDKLIF.

As regards this clone: A clone one base away is much larger, so this may be a read error. Distinct nucleotide sequences in the sample also encode this CDR3. The genes are TRDV2 and TRDJ3; 9 positions match TRDD3. J was trimmed by 0 bases and V by 7 bases; bases with no gene match: 12. The CDR3 contains 19 residues. Germline CDR1 and CDR2: GEAIGNYY and EKD. The CDR3 region is CACDPVLGESSWDTRQMFF. As DNA, the CDR3 is TGTGCCTGCGATCCCGTACTGGGGGAGAGCTCCTGGGACACCCGACAGATGTTTTTC.

In this sample, this clone turned up a few times. A far larger clone differs by one base, so this is likely a read error. This chain joins TRDV2 and TRDJ3; 12 bases align to TRDD3. Germline V gene lookup returns CDR1 GEAIGNYY and CDR2 EKD. The CDR3 spans 23 residues. CDR3 nucleotide sequence: TGTGCCTGTGACGCGCTGGGGGATACGCTTACTGTGAAAAGCTCCCGGGACACCCGACAGATGTTTTTC. This translates into CACDALGDTLTVKSSRDTRQMFF.

On this clone: The protein held in TCRdb is that of a much larger clone and does not match this DNA's translation at residue 11, likely because of a read error; the protein shown is translated from the DNA. This sequence joins TRDV1 and TRDJ1; 8 bases fit TRDD3. The germline gives CDR1 TSWWSYY, CDR2 QGS. The V gene end was trimmed by 0 bases and the J gene end by 0 bases; junction bases not matched to a gene: 9. This CDR3 has 18 amino acids. DNA for the CDR3: TGTGCTCTTGGGGAACTTGACTACTGGGGGGTCTACACCGATAAACTCATCTTT. Amino acids: CALGELDYWGVYTDKLIF.

This clone was detected a few times. DNA and listed protein disagree at residue 4, so the protein shown here was translated from the DNA. The J gene is TRDJ1, the V gene TRDV1; TRDD3 matches 7 bases. The CDR3 is 19 amino acids. CDR1 is TSWWSYY and CDR2 is QGS in the germline V gene. CDR3 nucleotide sequence: TGTGCTCTTTGGGAAGCTCGCTTAAGGATACGATGGTACACCGATAAACTCATCTTT. The encoded protein is CALWEARLRIRWYTDKLIF.

This clone has more than one count but fewer than ten. This could be a read error, since a much larger clone is one nucleotide away. This specimen includes other DNA sequences encoding the same CDR3. The genes are TRDV1 and TRDJ3, with 7 bases lining up with TRDD3. Germline lookup yields CDR1 TSWWSYY and CDR2 QGS. This CDR3 comprises 18 residues. CDR3 in amino acids: CALGGGGPFSWDTRQMFF. In DNA form, the CDR3 reads TGTGCCCTTGGGGGTGGGGGACCTTTTTCCTGGGACACCCGACAGATGTTTTTC.

Comments on this clone: A much larger clone lies one base from this, so it may be a read error. This same CDR3 is encoded by further DNA sequences in the sample. The chain recombines TRDV2 with TRDJ3, with D maybe TRDD2 (9 bases). The CDR3 runs 24 residues. Trimming cost V 3 bases and J 2 bases, with 34 bases left between them. The germline V gene has CDR1 GEAIGNYY and CDR2 EKD. CDR3 in DNA: TGTGCCTGTGACTCACCGCCTTCCTACGACACTGGGGGGAGAGGTCCCTGGGACACCCGACAGATGTTTTTC. This codes for CACDSPPSYDTGGRGPWDTRQMFF.

This clone is medium-sized. The sample has other DNA sequences that encode this CDR3 too. The rearrangement joins TRDV1 to TRDJ2; TRDD3 matches at 9 bases. The CDR3 runs 20 residues. The V segment lost 5 bases and the J segment 2 bases; nucleotides outside the gene matches: 18. From germline, CDR1 is TSWWSYY and CDR2 QGS. CDR3 residues: CALGPPSPRTGGVLTAQLFF. The CDR3 bases are TGTGCTCTTGGGCCTCCGAGTCCTAGGACTGGGGGAGTCTTGACAGCACAACTCTTCTTT.

This clone was counted only a few times. A far larger clone is one nucleotide away, so this likely arose from a read error. J is TRDJ1 and V is TRDV2; unclear D gene. The ends were cut back, 0 bases at V and 0 bases at J, with 7 bases in the middle. The germline CDR1 and CDR2 sequences are GEAIGNYY and EKD. The CDR3 totals 14 residues. This CDR3 reads CACDTWEYTDKLIF. CDR3 coding DNA: TGTGCCTGTGACACCTGGGAGTACACCGATAAACTCATCTTT.

This clone occurred a few times. The chain's CDR3 is CAFRNPTFLRNVRDKLIF. The DNA for the CDR3 is TGTGCCTTTCGCAACCCTACCTTCCTTAGGAACGTACGGGATAAACTCATCTTT. The rearrangement links TRDV3 to TRDJ1; 7 bases line up with TRDD2. The germline V gene has CDR1 TVYSNPD and CDR2 GDNSRS (reference sequence). With V trimmed by 2 bases and J by 5 bases, 23 bases remained unmatched. The CDR3 totals 18 residues. Full variable domain (remainder filled in from reference TRDV3 and TRDJ1): CDKVTQSSPDQTVASGSEVVLLCTYDTVYSNPDLFWYRIRPDYSFQFVFYGDNSRSEGADFTQGRFSVKHILTQKAFHLVISPVRTEDSATYYCAFRNPTFLRNVRDKLIFGKGTRVTVEP.

This clone showed up just a few times. The chain joins TRDV1 to TRDJ1; 11 nucleotides line up with TRDD3. The CDR3 covers 25 residues. Trimming took 3 bases from V and 0 from J; bases not matched to a gene: 30. The germline V gene has CDR1 TSWWSYY and CDR2 QGS. The CDR3 is CALGDTLRMGDTHPGSNSYTDKLIF. The CDR3 DNA is TGTGCTCTTGGGGATACACTTCGGATGGGGGATACGCACCCGGGGTCGAACTCGTACACCGATAAACTCATCTTT.

This clone was counted between two and nine times. Just one base apart from a much larger clone, this may be a read error. Other DNA sequences in the sample encode the same CDR3. The chain joins TRDV2 to TRDJ3; 11 bases map to TRDD3. From germline, CDR1 is GEAIGNYY and CDR2 EKD. This CDR3 is built from 18 residues. The DNA of the CDR3 is TGTGCCTGTGACACCTGGGGGATACGCTCCTGGGACACCCGGCAGATGTTTTTC. It specifies CACDTWGIRSWDTRQMFF.

Judged by abundance, this clone is medium-sized. The identical CDR3 is also encoded by other nucleotide sequences in the sample. The rearrangement uses TRDV2 and TRDJ3; 11 nucleotides align to TRDD3. The V segment lost 0 bases and the J segment 0 bases; nucleotides outside the gene matches: 6. CDR3 length: 20 residues. The germline gives CDR1 GEAIGNYY, CDR2 EKD. Here the CDR3 DNA reads TGTGCCTGTGACACCGTACTGGGGGATAGAAGCTCCTGGGACACCCGACAGATGTTTTTC. It is translated as CACDTVLGDRSSWDTRQMFF.

This clone counts as medium-sized. This same CDR3 is encoded by further DNA sequences in the sample. This rearrangement joins TRDV1 to TRDJ1, with unresolved D. Germline values: CDR1 TSWWSYY, CDR2 QGS. The CDR3 covers 16 residues. The V gene lost 1 base and the J gene lost 3 bases, with 15 bases spanning the gap. The CDR3 nucleotides read TGTGCTCTTGGGGAACCAAGCCCCTTTCGGGCCGATAAACTCATCTTT. Translation: CALGEPSPFRADKLIF.

In this sample, this clone turned up a few times. The V call is TRDV3, the J call TRDJ1; TRDD3 matches 9 bases. CDR3 size: 20 residues. V shed 4 bases and J 2 bases; nucleotides not matched to a gene: 26. Germline V gene lookup returns CDR1 TVYSNPD and CDR2 GDNSRS (reference sequence). The DNA of the CDR3 is TGTGCCTCAGTCTTTAGGCCTTCCTCATACACCCTGGGGGATACCGATAAACTCATCTTT. This translates into CASVFRPSSYTLGDTDKLIF.

This clone occurred a few times. TCRdb's protein for this DNA is that of a much larger clone and differs from the translation at residue 17, likely a read error; the protein shown is the DNA translation. The chain recombines TRDV1 with TRDJ1; 7 bases fit TRDD3. Germline V gives CDR1 TSWWSYY, CDR2 QGS. CDR3 length equals 19 residues. The chain's CDR3 is CALGELDQIGGPYTDKPIF. DNA for the CDR3: TGTGCTCTTGGGGAACTAGATCAAATTGGGGGACCGTACACCGATAAACCCATCTTT.

This clone was found a few times. A read error may produce the germline difference seen at one junction end. The gene calls are TRDV1 and TRDJ1, with 9 positions matching TRDD3. From germline, CDR1 is TSWWSYY and CDR2 QGS. This CDR3 region has 22 residues. CDR3 bases: TGTGCTATTGGGGAAGTTTGTCCGGTGGGGGATAAGCGCGCCTTGTACACCGATAAACTCATCTTT. Its protein is CAIGEVCPVGDKRALYTDKLIF.

The chain couples TRDV1 to TRDJ1; no clear D. Per the germline V gene, CDR1 is TSWWSYY and CDR2 is QGS. The CDR3 totals 21 residues. Trimming cost V 0 bases and J 0 bases, with 26 bases left between them. DNA for the CDR3: TGTGCTCTTGGGGAACTCATGGCATTTGGTAGGCGCCCCAATTACACCGATAAACTCATCTTT. It encodes CALGELMAFGRRPNYTDKLIF.

This clone was counted a few times. The sample contains more than one DNA sequence encoding this CDR3. V usage is TRDV1 and J usage is TRDJ1, with D possibly TRDD2 on 5 matching bases. The CDR3 runs to 18 residues. The ends were cut back, 5 bases at V and 5 bases at J, with 27 bases in the middle. From germline, CDR1 is TSWWSYY and CDR2 QGS. The CDR3 DNA sequence: TGTGCTCTTGGGCCCCCCCCCTACATCGTACTTGGAGATGATAAACTCATCTTT. Residues: CALGPPPYIVLGDDKLIF.

Relative to its sample, this clone is medium-sized. The chain combines TRDV1 with TRDJ1; D remains unclear. The CDR3 extends over 19 amino acids. V lost 4 bases and J 3 bases, leaving 27 bases between the germline ends. Germline V lookup: CDR1 TSWWSYY, CDR2 QGS. The CDR3 reads CALGGTYGPPEKDADKLIF. CDR3 nucleotides: TGTGCTCTTGGGGGAACTTATGGCCCGCCTGAAAAGGACGCCGATAAACTCATCTTT.

This clone was observed a handful of times. For this DNA, TCRdb reports the protein of a much larger clone, which diverges at residue 7, most likely from a read error; the protein presented here is translated directly from the DNA. The rearrangement joins TRDV2 to TRDJ1; no firm D call. Trimming removed 0 bases from V and 0 bases from J, with 10 bases in between. There are 15 residues in the CDR3. Germline V gene data show CDR1 as GEAIGNYY and CDR2 as EKD. The CDR3 nucleotides read TGTGCCTGTGACACCGCCGAGGGAAACACCGATAAACTCATCTTT. Its protein product is CACDTAEGNTDKLIF.

Regarding this clone: TCRdb shows a much larger clone's protein in place of this DNA's translation, and the two differ at residue 6, likely through a read error; the protein shown is translated from the DNA. This chain links TRDV2 with TRDJ1; no clear D gene. V gave up 3 bases and J gave up 0 bases, with 10 bases separating them. Germline V gene lookup returns CDR1 GEAIGNYY and CDR2 EKD. The CDR3 extends over 14 amino acids. CDR3 amino acids: CACDGPGHTDKLIF. Here the CDR3 DNA reads TGTGCCTGTGACGGACCGGGCCACACCGATAAACTCATCTTT.

Concerning this clone: The amino acid sequence in TCRdb belongs to a much larger clone and departs from this DNA's translation at residue 14, likely a sequencing read error; the sequence shown is translated from the DNA. The V call is TRDV1, the J call TRDJ1; possibly TRDD3 for D (5 bases). CDR3 length: 17 residues. Germline lookup yields CDR1 TSWWSYY and CDR2 QGS. CDR3 sequence: CALGELSPTLGPDQLIF. The CDR3 nucleotides are TGTGCTCTTGGGGAACTAAGTCCCACCCTGGGCCCCGATCAACTCATCTTT.